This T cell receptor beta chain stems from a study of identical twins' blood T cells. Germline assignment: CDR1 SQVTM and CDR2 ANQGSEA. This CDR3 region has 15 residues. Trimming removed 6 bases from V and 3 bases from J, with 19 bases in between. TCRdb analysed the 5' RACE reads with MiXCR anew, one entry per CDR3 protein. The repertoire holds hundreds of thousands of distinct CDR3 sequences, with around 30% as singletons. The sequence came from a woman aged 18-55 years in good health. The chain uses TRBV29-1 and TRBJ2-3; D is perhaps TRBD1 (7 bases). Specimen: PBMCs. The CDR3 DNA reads TGCAGCGTGACCAGGGGGGCGTCAGGGACAGATACGCAGTATTTT. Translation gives CSVTRGASGTDTQYF.